Below, 22 T cell receptor beta chains from the same sample are listed, as sequenced in a study of T cells after yellow fever vaccination. TCRdb recomputed calls from the 5' RACE reads with MiXCR, one row per CDR3 protein. This sample carries some 320,000 distinct CDR3 sequences, approximately 10% of them seen once, and the ten largest clones take around 3.3%. Sequencing used CD4+ T cells sorted from PBMCs, obtained 5 days after the yellow fever booster vaccination. These receptors were obtained from a man between 18 and 35 years old who received the YFV17D yellow fever vaccine.

This clonotype was counted only a few times. V and J are TRBV29-1 and TRBJ2-3; 7 nucleotides agree with TRBD1. The V gene end was trimmed by 7 bases and the J gene end by 2 bases; junction bases not matched to a gene: 9. Germline CDR1 and CDR2: SQVTM and ANQGSEA. The CDR3 runs to 14 residues. DNA for the CDR3: TGCAGCGGGCCCGGGACAGCTAACACAGATACGCAGTATTTT. Protein product: CSGPGTANTDTQYF.

J is TRBJ2-1 and V is TRBV18; D possibly corresponds to TRBD2 (5 bases). Germline V gives CDR1 KGHSH, CDR2 LQKENI. This CDR3 spans 13 amino acids. V was cut by 5 bases and J by 3 bases, with 8 bases left in between. The CDR3: CASSTGDYNEQFF. For the CDR3, the DNA is TGTGCCAGCTCAACCGGGGACTACAATGAGCAGTTCTTC. Variable domain in full (rest from reference TRBV18 and TRBJ2-1): NAGVMQNPRHLVRRRGQEARLRCSPMKGHSHVYWYRQLPEEGLKFMVYLQKENIIDESGMPKERFSAEFPKEGPSILRIQQVVRGDSAAYFCASSTGDYNEQFFGPGTRLTVL.

This chain uses TRBV7-2 with TRBJ2-5, with 11 bases identical to TRBD2. After removal of 2 bases from V and 9 bases from J, the junction contained 8 bases not matched to a gene. In germline, CDR1 is SGHTA, CDR2 FQGNSA. The CDR3 is 15 amino acids. This CDR3 is CASSLLAGGSWAQYF. CDR3 in DNA: TGTGCCAGCAGCTTACTAGCGGGGGGCTCCTGGGCCCAGTACTTC.

This chain links TRBV7-9 with TRBJ1-1; TRBD1 is a possible D gene (6 bases). Germline values: CDR1 SEHNR, CDR2 FQNEAQ (reference sequence). There are 15 residues in the CDR3. V was trimmed by 4 bases and J by 3 bases, leaving 15 bases between them. CDR3 residues: CASSWWGSGDTEAFF. The CDR3 DNA reads TGTGCCAGCAGCTGGTGGGGGTCAGGGGACACTGAAGCTTTCTTT.

This clonotype was detected a few times. The CDR3 nucleotides are TGCGCCAGCAGCTTCGACAGGGGCTACACCTTC. Its translation is CASSFDRGYTF. V is TRBV5-1 and J is TRBJ1-2; TRBD1 might be the D (6 bases). CDR1 SGHRS and CDR2 YFSETQ come from the germline V gene. V lost 2 bases and J 8 bases, leaving 7 bases between the germline ends. The CDR3 has 11 residues. Complete variable domain (other parts from reference TRBV5-1 and TRBJ1-2): KAGVTQTPRYLIKTRGQQVTLSCSPISGHRSVSWYQQTPGQGLQFLFEYFSETQRNKGNFPGRFSGRQFSNSRSEMNVSTLELGDSALYLCASSFDRGYTFGSGTRLTVV.

The rearrangement links TRBV5-1 to TRBJ2-4; D unresolved. This CDR3 region has 13 residues. Trimming removed 4 bases at V and 2 bases at J, with 7 bases between. The germline V gene encodes CDR1 SGHRS and CDR2 YFSETQ. Here the CDR3 reads CASSHGSKNIQYF. The CDR3, as DNA: TGCGCCAGCAGCCATGGGTCCAAAAACATTCAGTACTTC.

The rearrangement links TRBV7-9 to TRBJ1-2; D gene unclear. CDR1 is SEHNR, CDR2 FQNEAQ, per germline (reference sequence). The length of the CDR3 is 13 residues. V was cut by 1 base and J by 7 bases, with 10 bases left in between. CDR3: CASSLGGSVGYTF. The DNA of the CDR3 is TGTGCCAGCAGCTTAGGTGGGTCCGTTGGCTACACCTTC.

This rearrangement joins TRBV5-1 to TRBJ2-7, with 9 bases aligning to TRBD2. The V gene end was trimmed by 4 bases and the J gene end by 3 bases; junction bases not matched to a gene: 8. CDR3 length equals 15 residues. Germline V lookup: CDR1 SGHRS, CDR2 YFSETQ. The CDR3 sequence is CASSAGLATFYEQYF. The CDR3 bases are TGCGCCAGCAGCGCCGGACTAGCGACCTTCTACGAGCAGTACTTC. Looking up the rest from reference TRBV5-1 and TRBJ2-7 gives the full variable domain: KAGVTQTPRYLIKTRGQQVTLSCSPISGHRSVSWYQQTPGQGLQFLFEYFSETQRNKGNFPGRFSGRQFSNSRSEMNVSTLELGDSALYLCASSAGLATFYEQYFGPGTRLTVT.

This clonotype was observed a handful of times. This chain uses TRBV12-3 or TRBV12-4 with TRBJ2-1, with D tentatively TRBD1 (5 bases). Trimming took off 3 bases at V and 0 bases at J, with 6 bases between the two ends. This CDR3 region has 14 residues. The CDR3: CASSFDSSYNEQFF. CDR3 DNA sequence: TGTGCCAGCAGTTTCGACAGCTCCTACAATGAGCAGTTCTTC.

This chain links TRBV12-2 with TRBJ1-2. TRBV12-2 is deemed a pseudogene. The CDR3 has 15 amino acids. The CDR3 DNA sequence: TGTGCAAGTCGCCACCCCAGACACCCAACGAGGGGCTACACCTTC. Its protein is CASRHPRHPTRGYTF.

In its sample, this clonotype was seen a few times. The V call is TRBV5-1, the J call TRBJ2-7, with TRBD2 as a possible D gene (5 bases). The V gene's germline CDR1 is SGHRS and CDR2 YFSETQ. This CDR3 comprises 14 residues. V was pared by 7 bases and J by 5 bases, with 19 bases between. CDR3 nucleotide sequence: TGCGCCAGCGCCGTCATCCAAATCGGGGACGAGCAGTACTTC. Its translation is CASAVIQIGDEQYF.

This clonotype was detected only a few times. The chain couples TRBV24-1 to TRBJ2-3; possible D gene TRBD2, 6 bases. CDR3 length: 19 residues. Trimming took off 3 bases at V and 1 base at J, with 22 bases between the two ends. Germline V gene sequence: CDR1 KGHDR, CDR2 SFDVKD. Here the CDR3 reads CATSDGGGSGGWGTDTQYF. CDR3 coding DNA: TGTGCCACCAGTGATGGGGGAGGTAGCGGAGGCTGGGGCACAGATACGCAGTATTTT.

The CDR3 loop is CATGDRDSDTQYF. DNA for the CDR3: TGTGCCACCGGGGACAGGGACTCAGATACGCAGTATTTT. The rearrangement uses TRBV24-1 and TRBJ2-3; the match to TRBD1 covers 9 bases. Germline V gene data show CDR1 as KGHDR and CDR2 as SFDVKD. V gave up 9 bases and J gave up 4 bases; unmatched junction bases: 4. The CDR3 consists of 13 residues.

This clonotype was counted a few times. This sequence joins TRBV5-1 and TRBJ2-7, with D hard to call. V gave up 4 bases and J gave up 2 bases, with 13 bases separating them. The CDR3 runs to 14 residues. Germline CDR1 reads SGHRS; CDR2 reads YFSETQ. The CDR3 is CASSLSSPPYEQYF. In DNA, the CDR3 is TGCGCCAGCAGCCTGTCCTCGCCTCCCTACGAGCAGTACTTC.

The CDR3 coding sequence is TGTGCCAGCAGCCAAGAGAGGCGCAATGAGCAGTTCTTC. Residues: CASSQERRNEQFF. This sequence joins TRBV4-2 and TRBJ2-1, with D unresolved. V lost 0 bases and J lost 6, with 6 bases in between. Germline V gives CDR1 LGHNA, CDR2 YNFKEQ. The CDR3 covers 13 residues.

In its sample, this clonotype was seen a few times. This rearrangement joins TRBV7-2 to TRBJ2-7, with no clear D. The CDR3 is made up of 11 amino acids. Germline assignment: CDR1 SGHTA and CDR2 FQGNSA. Trimming took off 2 bases at V and 5 bases at J, with 4 bases between the two ends. CDR3 DNA sequence: TGTGCCAGCAGCTTACAGGACGAGCAGTACTTC. Translating it yields CASSLQDEQYF.

The V and J genes are TRBV5-1 and TRBJ2-2; tentatively, D is TRBD1 (6 bases). Germline CDR1 SGHRS, CDR2 YFSETQ. The CDR3 runs 18 residues. With 4 bases removed from V and 1 base from J, the gap between germline ends came to 20 bases. The CDR3 here is CASSQYARTAQNTGELFF. The CDR3 bases are TGCGCCAGCAGCCAATACGCACGGACAGCTCAGAACACCGGGGAGCTGTTTTTT.

This clonotype was seen ten or more times. The chain joins TRBV20-1 to TRBJ1-6; D unresolved. The germline V and J ends were trimmed by 5 bases and 7 bases, with 9 bases remaining between them. CDR3 length: 12 residues. CDR1 is DFQATT, CDR2 SNEGSKA, per germline (reference sequence). CDR3: CSAVRGNSPLHF. DNA for the CDR3: TGCAGTGCTGTTCGGGGAAATTCACCCCTCCACTTT.

The V gene is TRBV7-3, the J gene TRBJ2-3; weak D call: TRBD1 (6 bases). Trimming pared 2 bases from V and 2 bases from J, leaving 11 bases between. Germline loops: CDR1 SGHTA, CDR2 FQGTGA. The CDR3 is made up of 15 amino acids. CDR3 protein: CASSLLGTHTDTQYF. The CDR3 coding sequence is TGTGCCAGCAGCTTACTAGGGACACACACAGATACGCAGTATTTT.

The rearrangement links TRBV6-2 or TRBV6-3 to TRBJ2-5; 8 nucleotides match TRBD2. The CDR3 length is 15 residues. Germline-derived CDR1 and CDR2 are MNHEY and SVGEGT. Germline trimming cut 2 bases from V and 5 bases from J; bases unmatched to any gene: 7. CDR3 sequence: CASSYNSGGHETQYF. CDR3 nucleotide sequence: TGTGCCAGCAGTTACAACTCGGGGGGGCACGAGACCCAGTACTTC.

The J gene is TRBJ1-5, the V gene TRBV28; TRBD1 matches 9 bases. This CDR3 has 14 residues. Germline CDR1 MDHEN, CDR2 SYDVKM. With V trimmed by 6 bases and J by 9 bases, 9 bases remained unmatched. This chain's CDR3 is CASSLGQGPRPQHF. CDR3 DNA: TGTGCCAGCAGCTTAGGACAGGGGCCCCGGCCCCAGCATTTT.

This clonotype was picked up a small number of times. The chain carries TRBV4-1 and TRBJ2-5; TRBD1 matches at 11 bases. J gave up 5 bases and V 4 bases, and 9 bases lay outside the gene matches. Germline CDR1 MGHRA, CDR2 YSYEKL. The CDR3 sequence is 16 residues long. In nucleotides, the CDR3 is TGCGCCAGCAGCCGGGCGGACAGGGGGCAGTGGGAGACCCAGTACTTC. The encoded protein is CASSRADRGQWETQYF.